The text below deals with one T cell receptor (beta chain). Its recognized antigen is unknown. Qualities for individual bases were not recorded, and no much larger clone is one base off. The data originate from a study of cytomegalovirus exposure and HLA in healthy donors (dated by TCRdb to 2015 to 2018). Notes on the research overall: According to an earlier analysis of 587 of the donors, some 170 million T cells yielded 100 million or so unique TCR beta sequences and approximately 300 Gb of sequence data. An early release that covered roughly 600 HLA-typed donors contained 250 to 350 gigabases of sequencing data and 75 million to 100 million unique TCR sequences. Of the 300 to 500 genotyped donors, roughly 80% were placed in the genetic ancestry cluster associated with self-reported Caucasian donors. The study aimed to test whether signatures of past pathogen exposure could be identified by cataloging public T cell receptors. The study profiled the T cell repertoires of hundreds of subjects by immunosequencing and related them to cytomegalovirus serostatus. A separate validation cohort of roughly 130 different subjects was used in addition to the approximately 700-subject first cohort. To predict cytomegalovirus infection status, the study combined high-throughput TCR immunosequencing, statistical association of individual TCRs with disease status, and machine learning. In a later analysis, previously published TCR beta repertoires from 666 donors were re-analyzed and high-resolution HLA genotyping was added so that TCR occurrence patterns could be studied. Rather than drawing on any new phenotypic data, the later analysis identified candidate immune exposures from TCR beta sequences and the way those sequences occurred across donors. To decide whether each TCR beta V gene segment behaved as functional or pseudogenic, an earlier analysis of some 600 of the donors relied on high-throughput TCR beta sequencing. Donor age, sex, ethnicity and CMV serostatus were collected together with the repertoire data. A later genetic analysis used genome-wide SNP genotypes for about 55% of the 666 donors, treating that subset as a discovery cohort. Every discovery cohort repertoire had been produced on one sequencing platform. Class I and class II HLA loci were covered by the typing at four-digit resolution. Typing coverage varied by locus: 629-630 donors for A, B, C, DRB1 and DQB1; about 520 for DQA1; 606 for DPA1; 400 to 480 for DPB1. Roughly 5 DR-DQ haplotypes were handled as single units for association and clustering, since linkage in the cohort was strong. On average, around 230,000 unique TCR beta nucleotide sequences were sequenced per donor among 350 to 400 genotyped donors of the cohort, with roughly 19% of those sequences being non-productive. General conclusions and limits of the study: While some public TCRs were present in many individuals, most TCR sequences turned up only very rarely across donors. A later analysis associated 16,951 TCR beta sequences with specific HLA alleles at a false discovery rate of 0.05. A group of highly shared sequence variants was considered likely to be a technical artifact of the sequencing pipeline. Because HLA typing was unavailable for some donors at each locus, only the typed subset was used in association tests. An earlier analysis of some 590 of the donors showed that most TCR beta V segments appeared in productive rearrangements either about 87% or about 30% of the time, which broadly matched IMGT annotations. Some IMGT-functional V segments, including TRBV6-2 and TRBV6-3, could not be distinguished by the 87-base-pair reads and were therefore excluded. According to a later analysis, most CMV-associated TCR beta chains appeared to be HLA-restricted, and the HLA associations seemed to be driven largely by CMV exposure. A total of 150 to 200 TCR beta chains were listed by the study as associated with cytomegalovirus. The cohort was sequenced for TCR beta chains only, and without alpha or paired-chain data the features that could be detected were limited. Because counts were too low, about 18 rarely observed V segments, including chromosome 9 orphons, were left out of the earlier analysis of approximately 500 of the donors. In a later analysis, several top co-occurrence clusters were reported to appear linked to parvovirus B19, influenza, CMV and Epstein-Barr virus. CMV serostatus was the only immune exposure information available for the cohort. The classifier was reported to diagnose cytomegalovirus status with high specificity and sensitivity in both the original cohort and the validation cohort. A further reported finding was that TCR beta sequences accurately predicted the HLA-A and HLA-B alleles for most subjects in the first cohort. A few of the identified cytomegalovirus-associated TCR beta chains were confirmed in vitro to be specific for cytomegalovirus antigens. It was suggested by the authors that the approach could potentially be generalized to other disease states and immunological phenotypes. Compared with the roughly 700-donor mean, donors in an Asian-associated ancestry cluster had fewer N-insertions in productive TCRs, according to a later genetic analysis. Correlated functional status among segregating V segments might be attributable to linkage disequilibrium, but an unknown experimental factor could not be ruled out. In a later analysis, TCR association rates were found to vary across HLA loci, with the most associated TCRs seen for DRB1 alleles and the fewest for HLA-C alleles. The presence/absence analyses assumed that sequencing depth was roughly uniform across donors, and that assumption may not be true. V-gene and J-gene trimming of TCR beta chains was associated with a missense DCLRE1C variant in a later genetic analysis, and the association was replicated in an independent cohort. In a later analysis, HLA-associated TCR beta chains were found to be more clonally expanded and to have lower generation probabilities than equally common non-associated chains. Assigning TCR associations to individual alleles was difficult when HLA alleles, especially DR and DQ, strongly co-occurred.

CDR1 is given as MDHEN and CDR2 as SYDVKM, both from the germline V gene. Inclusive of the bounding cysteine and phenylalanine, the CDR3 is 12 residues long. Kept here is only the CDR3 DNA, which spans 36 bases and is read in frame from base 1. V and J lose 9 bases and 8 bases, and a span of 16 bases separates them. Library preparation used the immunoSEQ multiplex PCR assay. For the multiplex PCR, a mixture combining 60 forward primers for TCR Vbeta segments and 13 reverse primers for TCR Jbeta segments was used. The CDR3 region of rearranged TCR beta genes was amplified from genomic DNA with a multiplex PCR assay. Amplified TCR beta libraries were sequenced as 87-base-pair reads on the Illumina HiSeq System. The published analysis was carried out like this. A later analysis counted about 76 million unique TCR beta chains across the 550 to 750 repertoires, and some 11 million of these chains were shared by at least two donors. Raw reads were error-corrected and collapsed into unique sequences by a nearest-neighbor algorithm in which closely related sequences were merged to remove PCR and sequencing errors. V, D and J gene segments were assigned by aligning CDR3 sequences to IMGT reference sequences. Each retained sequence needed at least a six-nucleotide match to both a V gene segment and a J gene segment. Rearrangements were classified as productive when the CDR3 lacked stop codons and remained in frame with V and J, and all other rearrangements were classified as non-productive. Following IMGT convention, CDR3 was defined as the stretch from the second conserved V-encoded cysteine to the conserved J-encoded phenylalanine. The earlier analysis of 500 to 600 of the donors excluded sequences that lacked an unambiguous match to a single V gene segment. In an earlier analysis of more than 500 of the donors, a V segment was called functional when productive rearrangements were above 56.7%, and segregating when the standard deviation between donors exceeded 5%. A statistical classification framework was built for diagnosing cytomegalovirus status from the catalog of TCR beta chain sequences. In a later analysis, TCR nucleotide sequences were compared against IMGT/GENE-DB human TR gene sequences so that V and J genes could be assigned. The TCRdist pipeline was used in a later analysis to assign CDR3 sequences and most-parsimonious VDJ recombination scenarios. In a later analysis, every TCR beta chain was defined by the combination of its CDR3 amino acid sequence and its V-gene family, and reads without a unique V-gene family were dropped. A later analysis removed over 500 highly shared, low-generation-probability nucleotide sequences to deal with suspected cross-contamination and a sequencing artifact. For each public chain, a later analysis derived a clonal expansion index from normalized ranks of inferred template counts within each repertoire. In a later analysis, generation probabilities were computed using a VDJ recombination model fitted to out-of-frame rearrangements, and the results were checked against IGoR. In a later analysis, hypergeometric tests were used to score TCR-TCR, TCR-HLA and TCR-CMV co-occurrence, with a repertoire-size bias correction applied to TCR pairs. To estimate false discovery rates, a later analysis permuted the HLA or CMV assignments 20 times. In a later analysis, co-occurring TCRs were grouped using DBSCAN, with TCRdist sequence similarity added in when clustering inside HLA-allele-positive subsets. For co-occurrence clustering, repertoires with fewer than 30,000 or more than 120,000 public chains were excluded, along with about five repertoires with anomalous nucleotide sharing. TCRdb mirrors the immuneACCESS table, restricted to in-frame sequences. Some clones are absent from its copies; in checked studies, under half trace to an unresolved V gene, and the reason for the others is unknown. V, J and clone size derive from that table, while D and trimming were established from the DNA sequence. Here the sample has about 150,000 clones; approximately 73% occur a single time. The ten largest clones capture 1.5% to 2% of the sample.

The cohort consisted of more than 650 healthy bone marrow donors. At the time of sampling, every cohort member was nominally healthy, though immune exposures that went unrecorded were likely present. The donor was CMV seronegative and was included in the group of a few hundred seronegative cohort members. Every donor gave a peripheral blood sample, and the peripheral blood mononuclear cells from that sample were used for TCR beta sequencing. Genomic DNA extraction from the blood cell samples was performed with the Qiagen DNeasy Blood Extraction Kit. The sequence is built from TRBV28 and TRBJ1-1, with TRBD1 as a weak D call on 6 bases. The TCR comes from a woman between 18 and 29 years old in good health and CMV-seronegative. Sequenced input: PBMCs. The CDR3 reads CASWRQTGEAFF. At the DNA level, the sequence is TGTGCCAGTTGGCGGCAAACAGGGGAAGCTTTCTTT.